This TCR beta chain was profiled in a study of blood T cell repertoires in COVID-19 (dated by TCRdb to between 2020 and 2021). Describing the broader study: Recovered participants in ImmuneRACE Cohort 3 were defined by two consecutive negative NP/OP PCR tests, clearance by a healthcare professional, or resolution of symptoms. The samples were drawn from the first 160 participants of the ongoing ImmuneRACE study and from 1,254 subjects provided by 6 global collaborators. A freely available public database, intended as a resource for researchers studying the immune response to SARS-CoV-2, is where the repertoires were released. The collaborator samples originated in the United States, Italy and Spain and spanned the acute and convalescent phases of COVID-19. Where available, HLA class I and class II types were obtained from metadata supplied by the sample provider rather than from assay-based typing. Nearly every sample came with metadata listing a de-identified subject ID, COVID-19 status, age in years and sex. The material from the prospective study consisted of cDNA or gDNA derived from T cells, B-cell-depleted T cells, or PBMCs. The dataset comprised deeply sampled blood TCRbeta repertoires from subjects exposed to, actively infected with, or recovered from COVID-19.

CDR1 and CDR2, per the germline V gene, are SGHTA and FQGNSA. V sheds 5 bases and J sheds 0 bases, leaving 11 bases between their ends. The CDR3 measures 14 amino acids from cysteine to phenylalanine. The kept DNA is CDR3 alone, 42 bases in frame from the first base. Enrolling through a virtual design, the prospective study's participants ranged in age from about 18 to 89 years and lived across roughly 23 United States geographic areas. In the prospective study, participants were assigned to cohorts based on the clinical history participants reported in a screening survey and a study questionnaire. In the prospective study, mobile phlebotomists collected whole blood, serum and a nasopharyngeal or oropharyngeal swab from each participant. Additional blood draws and questionnaires over an approximately 2-month period could optionally be provided by prospective study participants. Before DNA extraction, prospective study blood samples were shipped either frozen or at room temperature.

The immunoSEQ Assay, a bias-controlled multiplex PCR, was used to amplify TCRbeta CDR3 regions from genomic DNA. The authors processed their data as follows. The number of nucleated cells in each sample was estimated from the amplification of reference gene primers within the assay. Sequence reads were collapsed and filtered to measure the absolute abundance of every unique TCRbeta CDR3 rearrangement. For each sample, productive Simpson clonality was calculated as the square root of Simpson's diversity index over productive rearrangements. The table comes from immuneACCESS by way of TCRdb, which keeps in-frame sequences with V and J called. Part of the clones is missing from these tables; in studies checked, under half for an unresolved V gene and the rest for unknown reasons. The D gene and trimming were derived from the DNA, and the V and J assignments and clone size from that table. This sample holds a few hundred thousand clones; 70% to 90% were observed only once. In total, the top ten clones hold 2% to 2.5% of the sample.

Regarding this clone: It has no known antigen specificity. The record has no base qualities; no much larger clone is one base away.

What the work shows at the level of the full study, not this receptor alone: The quantity of clinical and demographic metadata differed by source and by participant and was supplied without curation.

This TCR was recovered from a woman aged 55-70 years in a cohort exposed to, infected with or recovered from COVID-19 (not recorded which). The V and J genes are TRBV7-2 and TRBJ2-7; matching of 6 bases hints at TRBD1 as the D gene. Input material: PBMCs or T cells enriched from blood (not recorded which). The CDR3 amino acid sequence is: CASSANRASYEQYF. DNA sequence: TGTGCCAGCAGCGCAAACAGGGCCTCCTACGAGCAGTACTTC.